This T cell receptor (beta chain) was sequenced for a study of T cell changes during pregnancy in multiple sclerosis. This clone has only one observation. The data were produced by immunoSEQ multiplex PCR, yet TCRdb's version contains in-frame clones alone and is incomplete. Here the sample spans about 84,000 clones, about 95% being singletons. The CDR3 is 16 amino acids. The ends were cut back, 1 base at V and 0 bases at J, with 10 bases in the middle. Germline CDR1 is LGHNA and CDR2 is YNFKEQ. This chain joins TRBV4-2 and TRBJ2-4; D perhaps matches TRBD1 (5 bases). The source of this sequence is a female donor with multiple sclerosis, enrolled in a pregnancy study. The source was peripheral blood, collected in the third trimester of pregnancy. The CDR3 loop reads CASSQGTTLAKNIQYF. The CDR3 nucleotides read TGTGCCAGCAGCCAAGGGACAACGCTAGCCAAAAACATTCAGTACTTC.